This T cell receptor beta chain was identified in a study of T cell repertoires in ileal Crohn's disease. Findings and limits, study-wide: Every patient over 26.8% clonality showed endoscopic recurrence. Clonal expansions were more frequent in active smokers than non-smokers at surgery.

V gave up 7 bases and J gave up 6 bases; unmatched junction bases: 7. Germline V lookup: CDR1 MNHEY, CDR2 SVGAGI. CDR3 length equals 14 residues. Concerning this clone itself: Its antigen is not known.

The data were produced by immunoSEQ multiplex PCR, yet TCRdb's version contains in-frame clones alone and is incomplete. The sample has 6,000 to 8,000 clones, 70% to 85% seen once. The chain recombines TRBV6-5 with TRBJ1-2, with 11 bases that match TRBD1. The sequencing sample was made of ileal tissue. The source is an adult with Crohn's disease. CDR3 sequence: CASTRTGGANGYTF. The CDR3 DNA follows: TGTGCCAGCACCCGGACAGGGGGCGCAAATGGCTACACCTTC.